This paragraph reports one TCR beta chain. Trimming at V came to 3 bases and at J to 5 bases, leaving 10 bases not matched to a gene. Germline CDR1 reads SGHNT; CDR2 reads YYREEE (reference sequence). The CDR3 is made up of 15 amino acids. This sample is drawn from a study of shared clonotypes between healthy human individuals. Profiled with immunoSEQ multiplex PCR; TCRdb holds only in-frame clones, not every one. The profile shows 550,000 to 800,000 clones, 90% of them singletons. This clonotype originated in a young man in good health. Some clones in this sample may be carry-over from other donors' samples. The sequenced sample consisted of memory CD8+ T cells from PBMCs. The subset was: CD45RO+ cells pooled with CCR7-negative TemRA cells. The genes are TRBV5-4 and TRBJ2-7; 8 bases are a match to TRBD2. The CDR3 is CASSWAGTSGDEQYF. The CDR3 DNA reads TGTGCCAGCAGCTGGGCCGGGACTAGTGGAGACGAGCAGTACTTC.